The 11 T cell receptor beta chains reported below all come from one sample, sequenced in a study of T cells in Graves' hyperthyroidism and ophthalmopathy. Amplification yielded TCR beta CDR3 regions, with RNA transcripts as the source. The HTBI primer set was used in a first-round RT-PCR of the TCR CDR3. TCRdb re-analysed the multiplex PCR reads in MiXCR, keeping a single row per CDR3 protein. Of 490,000 or so distinct CDR3 sequences listed, 40% to 50% are singletons. The sequenced material came from peripheral blood or thyroid tissue (not recorded which). The origin of the receptors is an adult woman with Graves' disease, either hyperthyroidism or ophthalmopathy (not recorded which).

This clonotype was seen at least ten times. The chain employs TRBV29-1 and TRBJ1-2, with D possibly matching TRBD1 (6 bases). This CDR3 is built from 12 residues. Looked up from germline, CDR1 is SQVTM and CDR2 is ANQGSEA. Trimming pared 6 bases from V and 3 bases from J, leaving 11 bases between. The CDR3 DNA sequence: TGCAGCGTGGGGGCGGGGTACTATGGCTACACCTTC. It translates to CSVGAGYYGYTF.

This chain joins TRBV14 and TRBJ1-2; D perhaps matches TRBD1 (5 bases). V shed 4 bases and J shed 0 bases, with 15 bases lying between them. The CDR3 sequence is 16 residues long. Germline V gene sequence: CDR1 SGHDN, CDR2 FVKESK. The CDR3 reads CASSPIGHKANYGYTF. The CDR3, as DNA: TGTGCCAGCAGCCCTATCGGACACAAAGCTAACTATGGCTACACCTTC.

In this sample, this clonotype turned up a few times. This chain links TRBV7-8 with TRBJ1-4, with a weak D call TRBD1 (5 bases). CDR1 and CDR2 from the germline V gene are SGHVS and FQNEAQ. The CDR3 is 12 residues long. V lost 5 bases to trimming and J lost 8 bases, with 9 bases between them. For the CDR3, the DNA is TGTGCCAGCAGCCAAAGACAGGAAAAACTGTTTTTT. Translation gives CASSQRQEKLFF.

This sequence joins TRBV6-2 or TRBV6-3 and TRBJ1-4; TRBD1 aligns across 8 bases. Germline CDR1 reads MNHEY; CDR2 reads SVGEGT. The CDR3 sequence is 15 residues long. V lost 4 bases and J lost 8; bases outside the gene matches: 9. The CDR3 DNA follows: TGTGCCAGCAGTTCCGGACAGGGCGTAGGCGAAAAACTGTTTTTT. Encoded protein: CASSSGQGVGEKLFF.

This clonotype appeared many times. The chain uses TRBV12-3 or TRBV12-4 and TRBJ1-4; D is perhaps TRBD1 (5 bases). V lost 5 bases, J lost 3 bases, and 10 bases lay in between. The CDR3 totals 14 residues. The CDR3 coding sequence is TGTGCCAGCAGTCTCAGGGTGGCTAATGAAAAACTGTTTTTT. Amino acid sequence: CASSLRVANEKLFF.

A single count supports this clonotype. The chain carries TRBV15 and TRBJ2-3; TRBD2 matches 8 bases. With V trimmed by 0 bases and J by 6 bases, 5 bases remained unmatched. Germline V gene data show CDR1 as LNHNV and CDR2 as YYDKDF (reference sequence). The CDR3 covers 15 residues. CDR3 nucleotides: TGTGCCACCAGCAGAGAACCGGGGGGGGAGGATACGCAGTATTTT. Its translation: CATSREPGGEDTQYF. The entire variable domain, with the rest obtained from reference TRBV15 and TRBJ2-3, is as follows: DAMVIQNPRYQVTQFGKPVTLSCSQTLNHNVMYWYQQKSSQAPKLLFHYYDKDFNNEADTPDNFQSRRPNTSFCFLDIRSPGLGDTAMYLCATSREPGGEDTQYFGPGTRLTVL.

V is TRBV24-1 and J is TRBJ2-6; 7 bases match TRBD1. Losses at the gene ends were 5 bases for V and 2 bases for J; bases not matched to a gene: 5. This CDR3 is 16 amino acids long. Germline V gene sequence: CDR1 KGHDR, CDR2 SFDVKD. The CDR3 spells CATSAGDRAGANVLTF. CDR3 sequence (DNA): TGTGCCACCAGTGCCGGAGACAGGGCTGGGGCCAACGTCCTGACTTTC.

This clonotype was counted only a few times. The CDR3 coding sequence is TGTGCCAGCAGCCAAGAGCGGGAGGGTTCCTACGAGCAGTACTTC. It encodes CASSQEREGSYEQYF. The V gene is TRBV3-1, the J gene TRBJ2-7; 9 bases match TRBD2. The V gene end was trimmed by 0 bases and the J gene end by 1 base; junction bases not matched to a gene: 1. The CDR3 length is 15 residues. The germline gives CDR1 LGHDT, CDR2 YNNKEL (reference sequence).

This clonotype has a handful of counts. The chain recombines TRBV6-5 with TRBJ2-7; 7 nucleotides agree with TRBD2. The CDR3 totals 16 residues. CDR1 is MNHEY and CDR2 is SVGAGI in the germline V gene. Germline trimming cut 2 bases from V and 5 bases from J; bases unmatched to any gene: 12. CDR3 DNA sequence: TGTGCCAGCAGTTACGGACGGGACTACCAATTCGACGAGCAGTACTTC. Translating gives CASSYGRDYQFDEQYF.

The chain joins TRBV10-3 to TRBJ2-6, with TRBD1 matching over 8 bases. CDR1 is ENHRY and CDR2 is SYGVKD in the germline V gene. Trimming at V came to 3 bases and at J to 6 bases, leaving 10 bases not matched to a gene. The length of the CDR3 is 17 residues. Written as DNA, the CDR3 is TGTGCCATCAGTGATTCCGGACAGGGCCTGGAGGCCAACGTCCTGACTTTC. Its protein product is CAISDSGQGLEANVLTF.

This clonotype showed up many times. The J gene is TRBJ2-7, the V gene TRBV5-1, with 10 bases that match TRBD2. Per the germline V gene, CDR1 is SGHRS and CDR2 is YFSETQ. This CDR3 has 15 amino acids. Trimming at V came to 4 bases and at J to 3 bases, leaving 7 bases not matched to a gene. CDR3 in DNA: TGCGCCAGCAGCCCCCCGACTAGCGGGCACTACGAGCAGTACTTC. Its translation is CASSPPTSGHYEQYF.